These 3 T cell receptor beta chains were sequenced from one sample in a study of blood T cell repertoires in COVID-19. Assay used: immunoSEQ multiplex PCR; TCRdb lists only in-frame clones, some missing. The sample comprises under 400,000 clones, over 75% of which are singletons, and around 1.9% rests with the top ten. Material for sequencing was PBMCs or T cells enriched from blood (not recorded which). Source of these receptors: a middle-aged man in a cohort exposed to, infected with or recovered from COVID-19 (not recorded which).

The gene calls are TRBV7-2 and TRBJ1-2, with 9 bases fitting TRBD1. The CDR3 runs to 15 residues. CDR1 SGHTA and CDR2 FQGNSA come from the germline V gene. Germline trimming cut 5 bases from V and 6 bases from J; bases unmatched to any gene: 10. CDR3 amino acids: CASSPGDRATHGYTF. The DNA of the CDR3 is TGTGCCAGCAGCCCCGGGGACAGGGCGACCCATGGCTACACCTTC. The full variable domain, in which reference TRBV7-2 and TRBJ1-2 provide the parts outside the CDR3, is GAGVSQSPSNKVTEKGKDVELRCDPISGHTALYWYRQSLGQGLEFLIYFQGNSAPDKSGLPSDRFSAERTGGSVSTLTIQRTQQEDSAVYLCASSPGDRATHGYTFGSGTRLTVV.

This clone was counted only a few times. In DNA, the CDR3 is TGTGCCAGCACTCCCTCGGGACAGGGGAAGCAGTTCTTC. Its protein product is CASTPSGQGKQFF. V usage is TRBV6-5 and J usage is TRBJ2-1, with TRBD1 identical over 10 bases. CDR1 and CDR2 (germline): MNHEY, SVGAGI. The CDR3 consists of 13 residues. V shed 7 bases and J 11 bases; nucleotides not matched to a gene: 8.

The rearrangement joins TRBV19 to TRBJ2-7, with 8 bases that match TRBD2. The CDR3 contains 14 residues. Germline CDR1 is LNHDA and CDR2 is SQIVND (reference sequence). V shed 5 bases and J 4 bases; nucleotides not matched to a gene: 7. The CDR3 protein is CASSLTSGGYEQYF. The CDR3 nucleotides read TGTGCCAGTAGTCTTACTAGCGGCGGGTACGAGCAGTACTTC.